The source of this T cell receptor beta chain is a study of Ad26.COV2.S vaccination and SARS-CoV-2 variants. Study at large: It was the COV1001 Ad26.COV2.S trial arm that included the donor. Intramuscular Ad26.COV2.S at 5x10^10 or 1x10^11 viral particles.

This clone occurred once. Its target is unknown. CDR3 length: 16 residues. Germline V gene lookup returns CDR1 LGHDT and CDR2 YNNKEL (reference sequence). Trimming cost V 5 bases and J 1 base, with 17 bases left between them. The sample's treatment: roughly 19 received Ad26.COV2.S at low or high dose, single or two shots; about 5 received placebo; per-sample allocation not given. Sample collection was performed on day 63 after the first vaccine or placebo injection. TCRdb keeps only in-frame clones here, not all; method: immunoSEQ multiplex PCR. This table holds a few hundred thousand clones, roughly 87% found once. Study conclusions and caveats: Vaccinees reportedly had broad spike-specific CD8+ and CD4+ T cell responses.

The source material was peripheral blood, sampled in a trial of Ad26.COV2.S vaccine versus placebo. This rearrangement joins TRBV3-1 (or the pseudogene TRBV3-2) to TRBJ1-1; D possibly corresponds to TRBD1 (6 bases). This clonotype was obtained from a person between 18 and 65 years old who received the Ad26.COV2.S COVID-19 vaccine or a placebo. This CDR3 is CASSSQALRGNTEAFF. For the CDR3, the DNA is TGTGCCAGCAGCTCACAGGCTCTCAGGGGGAACACTGAAGCTTTCTTT.